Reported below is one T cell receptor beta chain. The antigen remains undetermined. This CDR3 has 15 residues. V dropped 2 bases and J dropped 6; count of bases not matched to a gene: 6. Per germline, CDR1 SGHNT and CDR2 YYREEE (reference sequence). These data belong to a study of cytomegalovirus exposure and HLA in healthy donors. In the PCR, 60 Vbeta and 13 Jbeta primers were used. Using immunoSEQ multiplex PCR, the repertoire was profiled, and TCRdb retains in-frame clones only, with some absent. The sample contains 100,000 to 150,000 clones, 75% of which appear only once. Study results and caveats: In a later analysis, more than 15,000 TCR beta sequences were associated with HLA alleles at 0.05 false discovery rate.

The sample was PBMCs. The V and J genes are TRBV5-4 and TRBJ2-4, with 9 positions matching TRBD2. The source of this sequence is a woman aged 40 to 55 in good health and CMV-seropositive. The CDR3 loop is CASSFQGGRGNIQYF. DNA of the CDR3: TGTGCCAGCAGCTTTCAGGGCGGGAGGGGAAACATTCAGTACTTC.